Sequencing of this T cell receptor (beta chain) was carried out in a study of cytomegalovirus exposure and HLA in healthy donors. Repertoires were generated with immunoSEQ multiplex PCR, while TCRdb's copy carries only in-frame clones and drops some. Of over 200,000 clones listed, 70% to 90% are singletons. Of note for this clone: Its antigen is not identified.

Regarding the study as a whole: Most TCRs appeared rarely, but some public TCRs recurred in many donors. In vitro confirmation showed a few CMV-associated chains to be CMV antigen specific. In a later analysis, first-cohort TCR clusters were found to tend to co-occur in the approximately 120 validation repertoires. Overall, around 160 TCR beta chains were annotated as cytomegalovirus-associated.

The sample taken for sequencing was PBMCs. The receptor was isolated from a woman aged 18-29 years in good health and CMV-seronegative.

CDR3 sequence (DNA): TGTGCCAGCAGCGTAGTGCCGGGCTCCTACAATGAGCAGTTCTTC. Encoded protein: CASSVVPGSYNEQFF. The chain joins TRBV9 to TRBJ2-1; D is undetermined. Germline CDR1 is SGDLS and CDR2 is YYNGEE. This CDR3 is built from 15 residues. The germline V and J ends were trimmed by 0 bases and 0 bases, with 7 bases remaining between them.